The entry below gives a single T cell receptor (beta chain) sequence along with its context. Its antigen target is currently unknown. No base qualities exist here, and no much larger clone lies one base off it. Library preparation was by the immunoSEQ multiplex PCR assay. Per the original workflow: A statistical classification framework was developed to diagnose cytomegalovirus status using the catalog of TCR beta chain sequences. The clones in this table, taken by TCRdb from immuneACCESS, are in-frame only. Not every clone is retained; where verified, under half of the shortfall comes from an unresolved V gene, and the cause of the rest is unknown. For V, J and clone size, that table is used; D and trimming come from the DNA. Within this sample are about 130,000 clones, with around nine tenths of them counted one time only. 1.4% to 1.5% of the sample belongs to the ten largest clones. V was cut back by 0 bases and J by 3 bases, leaving a gap of 13 bases between them. From cysteine to phenylalanine, the CDR3 is 16 amino acids long. Only the CDR3 DNA stays, 48 bases, in frame from base 1. The CDR1 and CDR2 encoded by the germline V gene (reference sequence) are MNHEY and SMNVEV.

These data belong to a study of cytomegalovirus exposure and HLA in healthy donors (TCRdb year 2017). As for the study more broadly: A later analysis indicated that the roughly 130 validation repertoires were generated on the platform also employed for the approximately 700 repertoires of the first cohort. High-throughput TCR immunosequencing, statistical association of individual TCRs with disease status, and machine learning were combined to predict cytomegalovirus infection status. Besides the first cohort of under 700 subjects, a separate validation cohort made up of 90 to 150 different subjects was used. The aim of the study was to test whether cataloging public T cell receptors could identify signatures of past pathogen exposure.

What the authors observed across the whole study: The validation cohort had no HLA typing available for a later analysis, so co-occurrence within that cohort was assessed over all 130 or so repertoires. The classifier was reported to diagnose cytomegalovirus status with high specificity and sensitivity in both the original cohort and the validation cohort. While some public TCRs were present in many individuals, most TCR sequences turned up only very rarely across donors. The authors suggested that the approach could potentially be generalized to other disease states and immunological phenotypes. In vitro tests confirmed that a few of the cytomegalovirus-associated TCR beta chains recognize cytomegalovirus antigens. Subsequent analysis determined that TCRs grouped into clusters in the first cohort also showed a tendency toward co-occurrence across the 90 to 150 validation repertoires, and about 94% of cluster scores exceeded 0. The study listed 170 or so TCR beta chains as associated with cytomegalovirus.

Donors formed part of the validation cohort, which comprised about 130 subjects and was distinct from the first cohort of under 750 subjects. This TCR was recovered from a man aged 30-40 years in good health and CMV-seronegative. This sequence uses TRBV27 and TRBJ2-3; a tentative D match to TRBD2 spans 5 bases. Sequenced input: PBMCs. The nucleotides read TGTGCCAGCAGTTTATCGGCGAAGGGAGAAACAGATACGCAGTATTTT. The resulting protein is CASSLSAKGETDTQYF.